The TCR beta chain described here comes from a study of blood T cell repertoires in COVID-19. The assay was immunoSEQ multiplex PCR, and TCRdb's table has in-frame clones only and misses some. The profile shows 130,000 or so clones, 85% to 90% of them singletons. CDR1 and CDR2 from the germline V gene are MDHEN and SYDVKM. Germline trimming cut 3 bases from V and 2 bases from J; bases unmatched to any gene: 16. This CDR3 has 19 residues. Sample: peripheral blood. The sequence was obtained from a human donor in a cohort sampled during active COVID-19. The genes are TRBV28 and TRBJ2-7, with 10 bases matching TRBD1. The CDR3 DNA sequence: TGTGCCAGCAGTTTTCCCACGTCCCGGGACAGGGGTCGGACCTACGAGCAGTACTTC. This translates into CASSFPTSRDRGRTYEQYF.